The 21 T cell receptor beta chains below were found in one sample sequenced in a study of T-cell memory formation after mild COVID-19. MiXCR, run by TCRdb on the 5' RACE reads, gives a single entry per CDR3 protein. The sample yields approximately 350,000 distinct CDR3 sequences, approximately 15% seen once. The sample comprised PBMCs or a T cell subset sorted from them (not recorded which). The origin of the receptors is a man aged 18 to 30 who had mild COVID-19 (a few samples of this study predate the infection). Cell type and time point are not known.

The chain employs TRBV6-2 or TRBV6-3 and TRBJ2-7; 8 positions match TRBD2. CDR1 is MNHEY and CDR2 is SVGEGT in the germline V gene. The V gene end was trimmed by 6 bases and the J gene end by 2 bases; junction bases not matched to a gene: 6. The CDR3 has 14 residues. CDR3 in DNA: TGTGCCAGCAGGTCCGGGGGGGCCACCTACGAGCAGTACTTC. Its protein is CASRSGGATYEQYF.

V gene TRBV14 combines with J gene TRBJ1-2; D is ambiguous. Germline assignment: CDR1 SGHDN and CDR2 FVKESK. The CDR3 has 13 amino acids. V lost 1 base, J lost 4 bases, and 7 bases lay in between. The CDR3 bases are TGTGCCAGCAGCCAAGGACCCAGCTATGGCTACACCTTC. It specifies CASSQGPSYGYTF.

Concerning this clonotype: At one of its ends the junction is not consistent with the germline gene, which may arise from a read error. V usage is TRBV6-2 or TRBV6-3 and J usage is TRBJ2-5; D is undetermined. This CDR3 is 12 amino acids long. From germline, CDR1 is MNHEY and CDR2 SVGEGT. CDR3 sequence (DNA): TGTGCCAGCAGTTCCACCACAGAGGCCCAGTACTTC. Its translation: CASSSTTEAQYF.

This sequence joins TRBV6-6 and TRBJ2-5; D not certain. Germline CDR1 is MNHNY and CDR2 is SVGAGI (reference sequence). This CDR3 spans 13 amino acids. The germline V and J ends were trimmed by 6 bases and 1 base, with 9 bases remaining between them. The CDR3 DNA sequence: TGTGCCAGCAGGAGACGGAGCCAAGAGACCCAGTACTTC. Encoded protein: CASRRRSQETQYF.

The genes are TRBV7-2 and TRBJ1-5; unclear D gene. CDR3 length equals 15 residues. Trimming took off 7 bases at V and 0 bases at J, with 13 bases between the two ends. CDR1 is SGHTA and CDR2 is FQGNSA in the germline V gene. The CDR3 loop is CASTPDGISNQPQHF. For the CDR3, the DNA is TGTGCCAGCACCCCCGACGGGATTAGCAATCAGCCCCAGCATTTT.

This chain links TRBV5-1 with TRBJ2-1; 8 nucleotides agree with TRBD1. This CDR3 contains 14 residues. Per germline, CDR1 SGHRS and CDR2 YFSETQ. Unmatched junction bases numbered 5, after V lost 4 bases and J lost 5 bases. In DNA form, the CDR3 reads TGCGCCAGCAGCCCAGGGGGCATAGACAATGAGCAGTTCTTC. Amino acids: CASSPGGIDNEQFF.

This clonotype was counted a few times. The chain has TRBV5-1 and TRBJ1-3; D remains ambiguous. CDR1 and CDR2 from the germline V gene are SGHRS and YFSETQ. V lost 0 bases, J lost 0 bases, and 16 bases lay in between. The CDR3 is 18 amino acids. CDR3 coding DNA: TGCGCCAGCAGCTTGGAGGCTTACGGACGGAGCTCTGGAAACACCATATATTTT. This translates into CASSLEAYGRSSGNTIYF.

This clonotype was picked up a small number of times. V and J are TRBV12-3 or TRBV12-4 and TRBJ2-1; no definite D call. The CDR3 consists of 15 residues. Trimming took 6 bases from V and 0 from J, leaving 12 bases between them. CDR3 DNA: TGTGCCAGCAGGTCCTCCCCGAGCTCCTACAATGAGCAGTTCTTC. Translation gives CASRSSPSSYNEQFF.

There are a few counts of this clonotype. The chain couples TRBV5-1 to TRBJ1-1; 7 nucleotides align to TRBD1. The CDR3 runs to 17 residues. Per the germline V gene, CDR1 is SGHRS and CDR2 is YFSETQ. V gave up 0 bases and J gave up 0 bases; unmatched junction bases: 8. The CDR3 sequence: CASSLGQGRRMNTEAFF. CDR3 nucleotide sequence: TGCGCCAGCAGCTTGGGACAGGGTCGGCGAATGAACACTGAAGCTTTCTTT.

This clonotype turned up a few times. The chain uses TRBV5-1 and TRBJ1-1; D is uncertain. This CDR3 region has 15 residues. Germline CDR1 and CDR2: SGHRS and YFSETQ. V was cut by 0 bases and J by 7 bases, with 16 bases left in between. The CDR3 DNA follows: TGCGCCAGCAGCTTGGTGGGGATTGAAGGGAATGAAGCTTTCTTT. This sequence encodes CASSLVGIEGNEAFF.

This clonotype was observed a handful of times. J is TRBJ2-7 and V is TRBV5-1; 9 bases align to TRBD1. The CDR3 is made up of 14 amino acids. The V and J ends lost 0 bases and 6 bases, in that order; junction bases with no gene match: 4. The V gene's germline CDR1 is SGHRS and CDR2 YFSETQ. The DNA of the CDR3 is TGCGCCAGCAGCTTGGAGGGACAGGGTGGCGAGCAGTACGTC. It encodes CASSLEGQGGEQYV.

In this sample, this clonotype turned up a few times. The chain joins TRBV19 to TRBJ2-1; weak D call: TRBD1 (6 bases). V lost 5 bases and J 5 bases, leaving 10 bases between the germline ends. The CDR3 is 13 residues long. Germline V lookup: CDR1 LNHDA, CDR2 SQIVND (reference sequence). CDR3 amino acids: CASSVGQNNEQFF. The CDR3 region has the DNA TGTGCCAGTAGTGTCGGACAGAACAATGAGCAGTTCTTC.

V usage is TRBV7-2 and J usage is TRBJ2-3, with no clear D. Trimming left V 5 bases short and J 4 bases short, with 13 bases between. The CDR3 has 14 residues. Germline V lookup: CDR1 SGHTA, CDR2 FQGNSA. The CDR3 coding sequence is TGTGCCAGCAGCAAGAACCGGCCGGCAGATACGCAGTATTTT. The encoded protein is CASSKNRPADTQYF.

This sequence joins TRBV24-1 and TRBJ2-3, with 11 bases fitting TRBD2. Germline V gene data show CDR1 as KGHDR and CDR2 as SFDVKD. J lost 3 bases, V lost 4 bases, and 8 bases had no gene match. The CDR3 totals 17 residues. The CDR3 bases are TGTGCCACCAGTGACCGCACTAGCGGGGGTATGACAGATACGCAGTATTTT. Encoded protein: CATSDRTSGGMTDTQYF.

This clonotype was seen only a few times. CDR3 region: CASSLSGGGAVETQYF. CDR3 nucleotide sequence: TGTGCCAGCAGTTTATCAGGCGGGGGGGCCGTAGAGACCCAGTACTTC. The rearrangement uses TRBV27 and TRBJ2-5; the match to TRBD2 covers 9 bases. Germline CDR1 MNHEY, CDR2 SMNVEV (reference sequence). CDR3 length equals 16 residues. V shed 0 bases and J 4 bases; nucleotides not matched to a gene: 6.

This clonotype was found a few times. The J gene is TRBJ2-7, the V gene TRBV12-3 or TRBV12-4; 9 bases agree with TRBD1. V trimming: 5 bases; J trimming: 5 bases; junction bases outside the gene matches: 10. This CDR3 is 15 amino acids long. The CDR3 loop reads CASSPAGQGPHEQYF. The CDR3 bases are TGTGCCAGCAGTCCAGCGGGACAGGGTCCCCACGAGCAGTACTTC.

The chain links TRBV29-1 to TRBJ2-1; D gene unclear. Germline V gene lookup returns CDR1 SQVTM and CDR2 ANQGSEA. Trimming pared 6 bases from V and 2 bases from J, leaving 8 bases between. The CDR3 covers 12 residues. CDR3 bases: TGCAGCGTCGCACAAACCTACAATGAGCAGTTCTTC. Translated, it gives CSVAQTYNEQFF.

This clonotype has ten or more counts. The V call is TRBV9, the J call TRBJ2-3, with TRBD2 matching over 8 bases. The CDR3 covers 14 residues. Per germline, CDR1 SGDLS and CDR2 YYNGEE. J lost 8 bases, V lost 3 bases, and 8 bases had no gene match. The chain's CDR3 is CASSGGGFMSTQYF. The CDR3 DNA is TGTGCCAGCAGCGGCGGGGGGTTCATGAGTACGCAGTATTTT.

This chain uses TRBV6-2 or TRBV6-3 with TRBJ2-2; D not resolved. The length of the CDR3 is 13 residues. CDR1 is MNHEY and CDR2 is SVGEGT in the germline V gene. V was shortened by 2 bases and J by 7 bases, with 8 bases between the two germline ends. The CDR3 nucleotides read TGTGCCAGCAGTTACCGCAGCCTCGGGGAGCTGTTTTTT. It codes for CASSYRSLGELFF.

This clonotype was recorded many times. For the CDR3, the DNA is TGTGCCAGCTCACCAGGACTAGCGTCGGATACGCAGTATTTT. Its translation: CASSPGLASDTQYF. The J gene is TRBJ2-3, the V gene TRBV12-3 or TRBV12-4; TRBD2 matches 9 bases. Germline trimming cut 8 bases from V and 6 bases from J; bases unmatched to any gene: 9. This CDR3 has 14 amino acids.

V usage is TRBV6-2 or TRBV6-3 and J usage is TRBJ2-1; 7 bases agree with TRBD2. Germline CDR1 and CDR2: MNHEY and SVGEGT. V lost 6 bases, J lost 2 bases, and 7 bases stayed unmatched. This CDR3 has 15 residues. The CDR3 DNA reads TGTGCCAGCAGATTTCTTGGGGGGGCCTACAATGAGCAGTTCTTC. Protein product: CASRFLGGAYNEQFF.